The rows below give T cell receptor beta chains drawn from one sample of a study of response to subunit inactivated influenza vaccine. TCRdb reprocessed the RT-PCR reads via MiXCR and lists one record per CDR3 protein. Among under 950,000 distinct CDR3 sequences listed, about 20% were seen once. The material was PBMCs from blood, obtained less than 6 days after vaccination. The receptor set was obtained from a man aged 50 or older who received an inactivated influenza vaccine. Both conserved end residues are part of each CDR3. Fields, in order: CDR3 protein, CDR3 DNA, J gene, D gene, V gene, clone size. D genes are given only for firm matches. Size is stated for part of the rows, as once, few or many counts, or as a class when the clone is expanded.

CAISEATQETQYF	TGTGCCATCAGTGAGGCCACACAAGAGACCCAGTACTTC	TRBJ2-5	-	TRBV10-3	many
CASSSLETGRMDEQYF	TGTGCCAGCAGTTCTCTGGAGACAGGGAGAATGGACGAGCAGTACTTC	TRBJ2-7	TRBD1	TRBV27	-
CASSQDFTAEWAQHF	TGCGCCAGCAGCCAAGATTTCACAGCCGAATGGGCCCAGCATTTT	TRBJ1-5	-	TRBV4-1	-
CASAAWSNQPQHF	TGTGCCAGCGCGGCCTGGAGCAATCAGCCCCAGCATTTT	TRBJ1-5	-	TRBV12-3/TRBV12-4	many
CASSLASGDGTQYF	TGTGCCAGCAGTTTAGCCAGCGGCGACGGGACCCAGTACTTC	TRBJ2-5	-	TRBV12-3/TRBV12-4	few
CASSGTGEGYGYTF	TGTGCCAGCAGTGGAACAGGGGAGGGGTATGGCTACACCTTC	TRBJ1-2	TRBD1	TRBV12-3/TRBV12-4	few
CASSQVAATTGELFF	TGCGCCAGCAGCCAAGTTGCGGCCACCACCGGGGAGCTGTTTTTT	TRBJ2-2	-	TRBV4-3	once
CASSPQGRVDHTQYF	TGTGCCAGCTCACCACAAGGCAGGGTTGATCATACGCAGTATTTT	TRBJ2-3	-	TRBV18	few
CASSPPGVDIQYF	TGTGCCAGCTCACCACCGGGAGTGGACATTCAGTACTTC	TRBJ2-4	-	TRBV18	few
CASRSRDAAADTQYF	TGTGCCAGCAGGAGCCGGGACGCCGCGGCAGATACGCAGTATTTT	TRBJ2-3	-	TRBV6-2/TRBV6-3	-
CASSPSSVASTDTQYF	TGTGCCAGCAGCCCGTCTAGCGTAGCTAGCACAGATACGCAGTATTTT	TRBJ2-3	-	TRBV11-1	-
CASSFSGQGGEQYF	TGTGCCAGCAGCTTTTCGGGACAGGGGGGCGAGCAGTACTTC	TRBJ2-7	TRBD1	TRBV7-9	few
CASSALSGSYNEQFF	TGTGCCAGCAGCGCTCTAAGCGGTTCCTACAATGAGCAGTTCTTC	TRBJ2-1	-	TRBV7-7	few
CASSLLDNTEAFF	TGTGCCAGCAGCCTTTTAGACAACACTGAAGCTTTCTTT	TRBJ1-1	-	TRBV6-2/TRBV6-3	-
CASSLLQGNSPLHF	TGTGCCAGCAGCTTGTTGCAGGGTAATTCACCCCTCCACTTT	TRBJ1-6	-	TRBV5-5	-